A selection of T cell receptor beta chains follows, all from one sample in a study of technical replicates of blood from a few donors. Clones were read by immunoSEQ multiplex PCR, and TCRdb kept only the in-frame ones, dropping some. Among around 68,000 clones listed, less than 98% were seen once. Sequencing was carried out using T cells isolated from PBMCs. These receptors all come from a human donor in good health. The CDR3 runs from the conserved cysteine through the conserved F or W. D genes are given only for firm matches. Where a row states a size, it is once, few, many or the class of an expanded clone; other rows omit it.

TGTGCCAGCAGCTTAGGACTGGATTCCTATGGCTACACCTTC | CASSLGLDSYGYTF | - | TRBJ1-2 | 14 | - | TRBV7-6
TGTGCCAGCAGCCAAGATTATAACAGCTACGAGCAGTACTTC | CASSQDYNSYEQYF | - | TRBJ2-7 | 14 | - | TRBV4-2
TGCGCCAGCAGCCAAGCAGGAGGACTGACTTACAATGAGCAGTTCTTC | CASSQAGGLTYNEQFF | - | TRBJ2-1 | 16 | - | TRBV4-3
TGTGCCACCAGCAGAGATACGGACAGGGGTTCCTACGAGCAGTACTTC | CATSRDTDRGSYEQYF | - | TRBJ2-7 | 16 | TRBD1 | TRBV15
TGTGCCAGCAGTGATAGAGGGACAGGGGTCCACGAGCAGTACTTC | CASSDRGTGVHEQYF | - | TRBJ2-7 | 15 | TRBD1 | TRBV25-1
TGCGCCAGCAGCTTGGGGCGGGAGGGCTACAATGAGCAGTTCTTC | CASSLGREGYNEQFF | - | TRBJ2-1 | 15 | TRBD2 | TRBV5-1
TGCGCCAGCAGCTTGGCAACAGGGACCTACGAGCAGTACTTC | CASSLATGTYEQYF | - | TRBJ2-7 | 14 | - | TRBV5-1
TGTGCCAGCAGCGTAGGGGGACTAGCGGGAGGTGGAGCAGAGACCCAGTACTTC | CASSVGGLAGGGAETQYF | - | TRBJ2-5 | 18 | TRBD2 | TRBV9
TGTGCCAGCAGCCAAACTAGTTCCACAGATACGCAGTATTTT | CASSQTSSTDTQYF | - | TRBJ2-3 | 14 | - | TRBV4-2
TGTGCCAGCAGTGTGGGGCAGGGAGAGACCCAGTACTTC | CASSVGQGETQYF | once | TRBJ2-5 | 13 | - | TRBV2
TGTGCCAGCAGCTTTGGCCCTGAAGCTTTCTTT | CASSFGPEAFF | - | TRBJ1-1 | 11 | - | TRBV7-9
TGTGCCAGTAGTCTGTGGCTAGAAGACTACGAGCAGTACTTC | CASSLWLEDYEQYF | - | TRBJ2-7 | 14 | - | TRBV19
TGCGCCAGCAGCCATCCCGGTACCCTTTCCTCCTACGAGCAGTACTTC | CASSHPGTLSSYEQYF | - | TRBJ2-7 | 16 | - | TRBV4-1
TGCGCCAGCAGCCAAATACCTCGGACATTCAACACTGAAGCTTTCTTT | CASSQIPRTFNTEAFF | - | TRBJ1-1 | 16 | - | TRBV4-1
TGTGCCAGTAGTGTGTCTAGCGAGGGGACCCAGTACTTC | CASSVSSEGTQYF | - | TRBJ2-5 | 13 | - | TRBV19
TGTGCCAGCAGCGCAGGGACAGGGGGGGAAGCTTTCTTT | CASSAGTGGEAFF | - | TRBJ1-1 | 13 | TRBD1 | TRBV9
TGTGCCAGTAGTCCAGCAACAGGACCAAACACTGAAGCTTTCTTT | CASSPATGPNTEAFF | - | TRBJ1-1 | 15 | - | TRBV19
TGTGCCAGCAGCTTACGGGGACTAGCGGTTGACAATGAGCAGTTCTTC | CASSLRGLAVDNEQFF | - | TRBJ2-1 | 16 | TRBD2 | TRBV7-9
TGTGCCACCAGCAGAGACAGAGGACACCACGAGCAGTACTTC | CATSRDRGHHEQYF | - | TRBJ2-7 | 14 | - | TRBV15
TGTGCCAGCTCAGCCCCGGGACAGAGTTACGAGCAGTACTTC | CASSAPGQSYEQYF | - | TRBJ2-7 | 14 | TRBD1 | TRBV18
TGTGCCAGTCAACAGGGAACTAATGAAAAACTGTTTTTT | CASQQGTNEKLFF | once | TRBJ1-4 | 13 | - | TRBV11-3
TGTGCCAGCAGTTACGAGAGAAACTATGGCTACACCTTC | CASSYERNYGYTF | - | TRBJ1-2 | 13 | - | TRBV6-5
TGTGCCAGCAGCTTAAGCGGGAAGACTGAAGCTTTCTTT | CASSLSGKTEAFF | few | TRBJ1-1 | 13 | - | TRBV7-3
TGTGCCAGCAGCACCGACAGGGGGAACACTGAAGCTTTCTTT | CASSTDRGNTEAFF | - | TRBJ1-1 | 14 | TRBD1 | TRBV11-2
TGCGCCAGCAGCTTGCAAGGGGCAACTAATGAAAAACTGTTTTTT | CASSLQGATNEKLFF | - | TRBJ1-4 | 15 | - | TRBV5-1
TGTGCCAGCAGTTTATTCTACGGCACAGATACGCAGTATTTT | CASSLFYGTDTQYF | once | TRBJ2-3 | 14 | - | TRBV27
TGTGCCAGTAGTAACACACAGGGGGCATCCCACGAGCAGTACTTC | CASSNTQGASHEQYF | - | TRBJ2-7 | 15 | TRBD1 | TRBV19
TGTGCCAGCAGCTCAGGGACAGGGCTGCTTAATGAAGCTTTCTTT | CASSSGTGLLNEAFF | once | TRBJ1-1 | 15 | TRBD1 | TRBV6-6
TGTGCCAGCAGCTTTACACAGGGGGAGCAGTACTTC | CASSFTQGEQYF | - | TRBJ2-7 | 12 | TRBD1 | TRBV5-6
TGTGCCTGGAGCGAACGGGGGACCCAGTACTTC | CAWSERGTQYF | - | TRBJ2-5 | 11 | - | TRBV30
TGTGCCAGCTCACAGGGACAGGGGGCCACTGAAGCTTTCTTT | CASSQGQGATEAFF | once | TRBJ1-1 | 14 | TRBD1 | TRBV18
TGTGCCATCAGTGAGTCGGGACTAGGCAGTGAGCAGTTCTTC | CAISESGLGSEQFF | once | TRBJ2-1 | 14 | TRBD2 | TRBV10-3
TGTGCCTGGAGTGCAGGCTCAGGAAACACCATATATTTT | CAWSAGSGNTIYF | - | TRBJ1-3 | 13 | - | TRBV30
TGTGCCAGCAGTTATAACAGAATCTATGGCTACACCTTC | CASSYNRIYGYTF | once | TRBJ1-2 | 13 | - | TRBV6-5
TGTGCCAGCAGCTCCCCGGGACAGGGGAATCAGCCCCAGCATTTT | CASSSPGQGNQPQHF | - | TRBJ1-5 | 15 | TRBD1 | TRBV7-8
TGTGCCAGCACCGGGACATATGGCTACACCTTC | CASTGTYGYTF | once | TRBJ1-2 | 11 | - | TRBV6-6
TGTGCCAGCAGCCAGGGGGAGCGGGATCTAAACATTCAGTACTTC | CASSQGERDLNIQYF | - | TRBJ2-4 | 15 | TRBD2 | TRBV4-2
TGTGCCACCAGCAGAGAGTCTTTCTATGGCTACACCTTC | CATSRESFYGYTF | - | TRBJ1-2 | 13 | - | TRBV15
TGTGCCAGCAGTTCAGGGGGGTTAAGCATTCAGTACTTC | CASSSGGLSIQYF | - | TRBJ2-4 | 13 | - | TRBV6-5
TGCGCCAGTGCCGGCTCGACAGGGAACTATGGCTACACCTTC | CASAGSTGNYGYTF | - | TRBJ1-2 | 14 | TRBD1 | TRBV5-1
TGTGCCAGCAGTTTAAACATCGGGGGATCCGGGGAGCTGTTTTTT | CASSLNIGGSGELFF | - | TRBJ2-2 | 15 | - | TRBV28
TGCGCCAGCAGCTTGAAGACAGGGAGGACTGAAGCTTTCTTT | CASSLKTGRTEAFF | - | TRBJ1-1 | 14 | TRBD1 | TRBV5-1
TGCGCCAGCAGCGGGACTAGCGGGAGGCTGGAGACCCAGTACTTC | CASSGTSGRLETQYF | - | TRBJ2-5 | 15 | TRBD2 | TRBV5-1
TGTGCCAGCTGGACATCTAACTCCTACGAGCAGTACTTC | CASWTSNSYEQYF | - | TRBJ2-7 | 13 | - | TRBV6-6
TGTGCCAGCAGCTTAAGTGGGGGCGGCGGCTACACCTTC | CASSLSGGGGYTF | - | TRBJ1-2 | 13 | - | TRBV7-3
TGTGCCAGCAGTGAGGGCAGCAATCCTATCTTC | CASSEGSNPIF | - | TRBJ2-7 | 11 | - | TRBV6-1
TGTGCCAGCAGCTTGGAAGAGCGGCAAAATCCCTACGAGCAGTACTTC | CASSLEERQNPYEQYF | - | TRBJ2-7 | 16 | - | TRBV5-4
TGTGCCAGCAGCGCGAGCTCCTACAATGAGCAGTTCTTC | CASSASSYNEQFF | - | TRBJ2-1 | 13 | - | TRBV9
TGTGCCAGCTGCTACGTTCCGGGGGGCCACTATGGCTACACCTTC | CASCYVPGGHYGYTF | - | TRBJ1-2 | 15 | - | TRBV2
TGTGCCAGCAGCTTAAGGCGGGACAACTATGGCTACACCTTC | CASSLRRDNYGYTF | - | TRBJ1-2 | 14 | - | TRBV7-8
TGTGCCAGCAGCTCCACTAGCGTCCCAGATACGCAGTATTTT | CASSSTSVPDTQYF | - | TRBJ2-3 | 14 | TRBD2 | TRBV4-2
TGTGCCAGCAGTGACCGGACACCTGAAGCTTTCTTT | CASSDRTPEAFF | once | TRBJ1-1 | 12 | - | TRBV6-1